This T cell receptor (beta chain) was identified during a study of tumor-infiltrating lymphocytes in primary liver carcinoma. Study-level points and caveats: The 250 largest clones made up significantly more of tumor than blood repertoires (p = 0.039). Tumor-adjacent and tumor-blood pairs shared less of their repertoires than tumor region pairs shared.

A primer matching the constant region was used to make TCR beta cDNA from approximately 0.45 ug of total RNA. Nested multiplex PCR, run for three rounds with slightly modified ARM-PCR, yielded TCR beta libraries. The first two PCR rounds, around 11 cycles each, used TRBV1-TRBV30 forward primers and a C-beta reverse primer. Using its own MiXCR run on the multiplex PCR reads, TCRdb lists one record per CDR3 protein. The sample gives about 180,000 distinct CDR3 sequences, about 60% of which show up once; under 75% is in the top ten. Remarks on this clonotype: Its antigen is still unknown.

Both blood RNA, taken from unsorted whole blood, and germline DNA were extracted. A sample of around 4 milliliters of peripheral blood was taken before surgery. The V segment lost 11 bases and the J segment 6 bases; nucleotides outside the gene matches: 16. Germline CDR1 and CDR2: MNHNY and SVGAGI (reference sequence). The CDR3 length is 16 residues. The chain is built from TRBV6-6 and TRBJ2-1; 10 bases agree with TRBD2. The sequenced material came from peripheral blood. The origin of this receptor is a man aged 35-49 years with primary liver carcinoma and hepatitis B virus infection. The CDR3 is CAATLGGLAGANEQFF. As DNA, the CDR3 is TGTGCCGCCACCCTCGGGGGGCTAGCGGGAGCCAATGAGCAGTTCTTC.